The 24 T cell receptor beta chains given below trace back to one sample, sequenced in a study of OX40 agonist ivuxolimab in advanced cancers. Data came from immunoSEQ multiplex PCR; TCRdb stores just in-frame clones and leaves some out. The table includes 9,500 to 11,000 clones, 70% to 80% detected once. The source material was CD4+ or CD8+ T cells sorted from blood, sampled in a trial of the OX40 agonist ivuxolimab. All receptors derive from an adult with an advanced solid tumor such as melanoma, head and neck, liver or kidney cancer.

This clone has more than one count but fewer than ten. The chain joins TRBV28 to TRBJ1-5; no clear D. The length of the CDR3 is 12 residues. CDR1 MDHEN and CDR2 SYDVKM come from the germline V gene. The ends were cut back, 3 bases at V and 6 bases at J, with 6 bases in the middle. This CDR3 is CASSFPSQPQHF. CDR3 in DNA: TGTGCCAGCAGTTTCCCCAGTCAGCCCCAGCATTTT.

The chain has TRBV5-1 and TRBJ2-5, with D hard to call. CDR1 is SGHRS and CDR2 is YFSETQ in the germline V gene. Between the trimmed V and J ends, which lost 2 bases and 3 bases, there was a span of 2 bases. The CDR3 consists of 11 residues. The CDR3 nucleotides read TGCGCCAGCAGCTTCAAAGAGACCCAGTACTTC. Amino acid sequence: CASSFKETQYF. Filled out from reference TRBV5-1 and TRBJ2-5, the complete variable domain reads KAGVTQTPRYLIKTRGQQVTLSCSPISGHRSVSWYQQTPGQGLQFLFEYFSETQRNKGNFPGRFSGRQFSNSRSEMNVSTLELGDSALYLCASSFKETQYFGPGTRLLVL.

This clone was detected once. CDR3 nucleotides: TGTGCCAGCGCAGGGACAGGGGGAGCTACTGAAGCTTTCTTT. This translates into CASAGTGGATEAFF. The rearrangement links TRBV7-6 to TRBJ1-1; TRBD1 matches 11 bases. The junction had 7 bases not matched to a gene; V was cut back by 8 bases and J by 5 bases. CDR3 length: 14 residues. CDR1 SGHVS and CDR2 FNYEAQ come from the germline V gene.

The chain is built from TRBV7-3 and TRBJ2-1; TRBD2 matches at 7 bases. The V gene's germline CDR1 is SGHTA and CDR2 FQGTGA. The ends lost 5 bases at V and 3 bases at J; junction bases unmatched: 13. The CDR3 is 17 amino acids. CDR3 amino acids: CASSLPGASGHYNEQFF. As DNA, the CDR3 is TGTGCCAGCAGCCTTCCCGGGGCTAGCGGACACTACAATGAGCAGTTCTTC.

The J gene is TRBJ1-1, the V gene TRBV7-3; 9 positions match TRBD1. Trimming cost V 5 bases and J 11 bases; bases outside gene matches: 9. Germline CDR1 SGHTA, CDR2 FQGTGA. The CDR3 is made up of 13 amino acids. The CDR3 region is CASSPGGQGGAFF. Here the CDR3 DNA reads TGTGCCAGCAGCCCCGGGGGACAGGGTGGTGCTTTCTTT.

CDR3 nucleotides: TGTGCCAGCAGCTTAGGAGGTGGATTCACTGAAGCTTTCTTT. It encodes CASSLGGGFTEAFF. The V and J genes are TRBV11-2 and TRBJ1-1; no clear D gene. The CDR3 extends over 14 amino acids. Between the trimmed V and J ends, which lost 1 base and 4 bases, there was a span of 10 bases. Germline values: CDR1 SGHAT, CDR2 FQNNGV.

CDR3 in amino acids: CASSDSRAAGNEQFF. As DNA, the CDR3 is TGTGCCAGCAGTGACTCTAGGGCCGCGGGGAATGAGCAGTTCTTC. The genes are TRBV6-4 and TRBJ2-1; D may be TRBD2 (6 bases). Looked up from germline, CDR1 is MRHNA and CDR2 is SNTAGT. The CDR3 spans 15 residues. Trimming took 0 bases from V and 7 from J, leaving 13 bases between them.

The chain recombines TRBV28 with TRBJ2-5; 7 bases are shared with TRBD1. Germline V gives CDR1 MDHEN, CDR2 SYDVKM. The CDR3 runs 14 residues. After removal of 7 bases from V and 4 bases from J, the junction contained 9 bases not matched to a gene. The CDR3 DNA reads TGTGCCAGCATCCAACGTCCAGGGGGAGAGACCCAGTACTTC. This encodes CASIQRPGGETQYF. Supplemented by reference TRBV28 and TRBJ2-5, the full variable domain reads DVKVTQSSRYLVKRTGEKVFLECVQDMDHENMFWYRQDPGLGLRLIYFSYDVKMKEKGDIPEGYSVSREKKERFSLILESASTNQTSMYLCASIQRPGGETQYFGPGTRLLVL.

J is TRBJ2-2 and V is TRBV9; D gene unclear. There are 12 residues in the CDR3. From germline, CDR1 is SGDLS and CDR2 YYNGEE. The ends were cut back, 2 bases at V and 4 bases at J, with 3 bases in the middle. Here the CDR3 reads CASSVSTGELFF. Here the CDR3 DNA reads TGTGCCAGCAGCGTTTCCACCGGGGAGCTGTTTTTT.

This chain links TRBV5-8 with TRBJ1-1; TRBD1 matches at 7 bases. This CDR3 is 12 amino acids long. The V and J ends lost 4 bases and 11 bases, in that order; junction bases with no gene match: 8. The germline gives CDR1 SGHTS, CDR2 YDEGEE. CDR3 amino acids: CASSQTGFRAFF. The CDR3 DNA sequence: TGTGCCAGCAGCCAGACAGGGTTTCGGGCTTTCTTT.

V is TRBV7-3 and J is TRBJ1-1; possible D gene TRBD1, 5 bases. The germline CDR1 and CDR2 sequences are SGHTA and FQGTGA. The CDR3 contains 13 residues. V lost 9 bases to trimming and J lost 1 base, with 12 bases between them. CDR3 in DNA: TGTGCCAGTGGGCAGGGCCCGAACACTGAAGCTTTCTTT. It translates to CASGQGPNTEAFF. The entire variable domain, with the rest obtained from reference TRBV7-3 and TRBJ1-1, is as follows: GAGVSQTPSNKVTEKGKYVELRCDPISGHTALYWYRQSLGQGPEFLIYFQGTGAADDSGLPNDRFFAVRPEGSVSTLKIQRTERGDSAVYLCASGQGPNTEAFFGQGTRLTVV.

This clone is termed medium-sized. The V call is TRBV19, the J call TRBJ2-1, with 9 bases aligning to TRBD1. Germline V gives CDR1 LNHDA, CDR2 SQIVND (reference sequence). The CDR3 spans 16 residues. Germline trimming cut 1 base from V and 2 bases from J; bases unmatched to any gene: 3. As DNA, the CDR3 is TGTGCCAGTAGTATAGGGGACAGGGACACCTACAATGAGCAGTTCTTC. Translated, it gives CASSIGDRDTYNEQFF.

This clone was seen only once. The genes are TRBV7-2 and TRBJ2-7; 8 bases match TRBD1. V shed 4 bases, J shed 0 bases, and the junction held 11 bases outside the gene matches. Germline CDR1 reads SGHTA; CDR2 reads FQGNSA. CDR3 size: 17 residues. The CDR3 region is CASSSPAGRGLSYEQYF. CDR3 DNA: TGTGCCAGCAGCTCACCTGCAGGCAGGGGGCTCTCCTACGAGCAGTACTTC.

This chain uses TRBV27 with TRBJ1-2, with 9 bases lining up with TRBD1. CDR1 and CDR2 from the germline V gene are MNHEY and SMNVEV (reference sequence). The CDR3 contains 15 residues. The trim removed 0 bases at V and 8 bases at J, leaving 7 bases unmatched. The CDR3 loop reads CASSLSDRGPEGYTF. The CDR3 nucleotides read TGTGCCAGCAGTTTATCGGACAGGGGCCCAGAGGGCTACACCTTC.

This clone occurred a few times. The rearrangement links TRBV5-4 to TRBJ2-7; no clear D. V lost 4 bases, J lost 0 bases, and 17 bases lay in between. The germline gives CDR1 SGHNT, CDR2 YYREEE (reference sequence). The CDR3 spans 16 residues. CDR3 loop: CASSRVGGTLSYEQYF. CDR3 nucleotides: TGTGCCAGCAGCAGGGTCGGCGGCACCCTCTCCTACGAGCAGTACTTC.

The chain has TRBV28 and TRBJ2-5; TRBD2 aligns across 8 bases. After removal of 6 bases from V and 5 bases from J, the junction contained 14 bases not matched to a gene. The germline gives CDR1 MDHEN, CDR2 SYDVKM. This CDR3 comprises 16 residues. For the CDR3, the DNA is TGTGCCAGCAGACCCCCGTATGGGCGGGAGGCCGAGACCCAGTACTTC. Its translation is CASRPPYGREAETQYF.

V gene TRBV6-6 combines with J gene TRBJ2-3; 8 bases line up with TRBD2. The CDR3 totals 16 residues. The V gene's germline CDR1 is MNHNY and CDR2 SVGAGI (reference sequence). J gave up 2 bases and V 3 bases, and 7 bases lay outside the gene matches. Here the CDR3 reads CASSYSGGTLTDTQYF. The CDR3 DNA reads as TGTGCCAGCAGTTATTCGGGGGGGACCCTCACAGATACGCAGTATTTT.

This rearrangement joins TRBV15 to TRBJ2-7, with D possibly being TRBD2 (7 bases). Trimming removed 3 bases from V and 4 bases from J, with 16 bases in between. This CDR3 is built from 15 residues. The germline CDR1 and CDR2 sequences are LNHNV and YYDKDF (reference sequence). This CDR3 reads CATSSGQAGAYEQYF. CDR3 DNA: TGTGCCACCAGCAGTGGGCAGGCGGGGGCTTACGAGCAGTACTTC.

The V gene is TRBV4-1, the J gene TRBJ2-3; 11 positions agree with TRBD2. Unmatched junction bases numbered 3, after V lost 6 bases and J lost 4 bases. CDR1 MGHRA and CDR2 YSYEKL come from the germline V gene. The CDR3 contains 14 residues. In nucleotides, the CDR3 is TGCGCCAGCAGGGCACTAGCGGGAGCAGATACGCAGTATTTT. It encodes CASRALAGADTQYF.

This clone was detected only once. The rearrangement links TRBV6-5 to TRBJ1-1; TRBD1 might be the D (5 bases). With 5 bases removed from V and 4 bases from J, the gap between germline ends came to 14 bases. The V gene's germline CDR1 is MNHEY and CDR2 SVGAGI. The CDR3 covers 14 residues. The CDR3, as DNA: TGTGCCAGCAGTCTAGCGGGGGGGGTCACTGAAGCTTTCTTT. Translation: CASSLAGGVTEAFF.

The chain links TRBV6-5 to TRBJ1-3, with no clear D. This CDR3 has 14 amino acids. The V and J ends lost 4 bases and 1 base respectively, with 8 bases between them. CDR1 and CDR2 from the germline V gene are MNHEY and SVGAGI. The CDR3 sequence is CASSLTESGNTIYF. CDR3 nucleotide sequence: TGTGCCAGCAGTTTAACCGAGTCTGGAAACACCATATATTTT.

The chain uses TRBV6-1 and TRBJ2-7; no definite D call. The CDR3 is 13 amino acids. Germline values: CDR1 MNHNS, CDR2 SASEGT. Trimming removed 6 bases from V and 9 bases from J, with 18 bases in between. The CDR3 DNA follows: TGTGCCAGCAGGGAGTCTATAGGGTTTCCGCAGTACTTC. This gives the protein CASRESIGFPQYF.

J is TRBJ2-7 and V is TRBV28; 8 positions match TRBD1. Germline V CDR1 and CDR2: MDHEN, SYDVKM. The CDR3 spans 14 residues. After removal of 7 bases from V and 4 bases from J, the junction contained 9 bases not matched to a gene. CDR3 residues: CASTKTGVTYEQYF. As DNA, the CDR3 is TGTGCCAGCACTAAGACAGGGGTCACATACGAGCAGTACTTC.

The chain uses TRBV6-1 and TRBJ2-7, with TRBD2 identical over 10 bases. The length of the CDR3 is 15 residues. CDR1 is MNHNS, CDR2 SASEGT, per germline. The V gene end was trimmed by 3 bases and the J gene end by 3 bases; junction bases not matched to a gene: 5. CDR3 sequence: CASSDWASGSYEQYF. CDR3 DNA: TGTGCCAGCAGTGATTGGGCTAGCGGGAGCTACGAGCAGTACTTC.